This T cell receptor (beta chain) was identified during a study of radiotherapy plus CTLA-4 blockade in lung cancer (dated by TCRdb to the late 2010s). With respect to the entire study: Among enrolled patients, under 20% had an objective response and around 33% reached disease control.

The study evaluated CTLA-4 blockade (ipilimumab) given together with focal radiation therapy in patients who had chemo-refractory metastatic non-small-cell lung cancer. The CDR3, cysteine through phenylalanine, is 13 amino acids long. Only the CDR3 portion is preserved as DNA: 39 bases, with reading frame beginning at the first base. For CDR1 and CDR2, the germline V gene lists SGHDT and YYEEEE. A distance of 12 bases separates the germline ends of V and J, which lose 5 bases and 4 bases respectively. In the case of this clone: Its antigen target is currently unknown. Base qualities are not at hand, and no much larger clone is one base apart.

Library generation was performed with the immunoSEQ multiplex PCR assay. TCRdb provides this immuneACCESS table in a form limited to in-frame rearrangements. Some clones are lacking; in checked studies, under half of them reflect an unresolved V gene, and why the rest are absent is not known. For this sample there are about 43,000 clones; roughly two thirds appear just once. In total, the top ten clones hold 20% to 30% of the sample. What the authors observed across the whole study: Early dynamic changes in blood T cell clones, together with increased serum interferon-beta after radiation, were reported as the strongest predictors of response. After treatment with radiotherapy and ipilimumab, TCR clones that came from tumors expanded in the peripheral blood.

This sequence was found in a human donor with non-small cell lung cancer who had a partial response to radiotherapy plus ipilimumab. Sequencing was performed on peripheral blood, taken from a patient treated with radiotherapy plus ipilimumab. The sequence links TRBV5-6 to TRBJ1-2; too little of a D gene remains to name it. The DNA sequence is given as TGTGCCAGCAGGGGCAGGCCGACCTATGGCTACACCTTC. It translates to CASRGRPTYGYTF.